This T cell receptor (beta chain) stems from a study of CD8 T cells in ankylosing spondylitis. One entry per CDR3 protein results from TCRdb running MiXCR on the 5' RACE reads. The sample contains hundreds of thousands of distinct CDR3 sequences, less than 9.5% of which appear only once. A few counts support this clonotype. Germline CDR1 and CDR2: SGHRS and YFSETQ. CDR3 length equals 15 residues. The V and J ends lost 2 bases and 5 bases, in that order; junction bases with no gene match: 8. The sequence was obtained from a female donor with ankylosing spondylitis or in good health (not recorded which). The chain uses TRBV5-1 and TRBJ1-2; 8 bases are shared with TRBD1. The sample comprised blood, either unsorted or a sorted T cell fraction (not recorded which). The CDR3 is CASSFTGQDSYGYTF. As DNA, the CDR3 is TGCGCCAGCAGCTTTACGGGACAGGACTCGTATGGCTACACCTTC.